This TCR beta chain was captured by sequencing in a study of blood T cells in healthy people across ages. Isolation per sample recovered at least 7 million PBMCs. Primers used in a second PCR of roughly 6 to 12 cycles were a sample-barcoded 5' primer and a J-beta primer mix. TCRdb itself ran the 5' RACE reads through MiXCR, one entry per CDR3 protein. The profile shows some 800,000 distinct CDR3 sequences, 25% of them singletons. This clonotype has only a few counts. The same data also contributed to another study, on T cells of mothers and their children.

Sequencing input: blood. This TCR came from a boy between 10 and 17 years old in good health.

The CDR3 DNA follows: TGTGCCAGCAGTTACGGCGGGACAGGGAACAATCAGCCCCAGCATTTT. Its translation: CASSYGGTGNNQPQHF. The chain is built from TRBV6-2 or TRBV6-3 and TRBJ1-5; 9 bases agree with TRBD1. This CDR3 is built from 16 residues. The germline CDR1 and CDR2 sequences are MNHEY and SVGEGT. Unmatched junction bases numbered 5, after V lost 2 bases and J lost 3 bases.